A single T cell receptor beta chain is shown here with its context. The CDR3 totals 15 residues. Germline CDR1 and CDR2: LNHDA and SQIVND (reference sequence). Trimming removed 11 bases at V and 1 base at J, with 21 bases between. The time point is: pretreatment peripheral blood. This record belongs to a study of PD-L1 blockade in urothelial cancer. At the level of the study: The patients' atezolizumab therapy, 1,200 mg intravenously every 3 weeks, started in about 2014.

Synthetic TCR analog templates were spiked into all PCRs individually. The assay was immunoSEQ multiplex PCR, and TCRdb's table has in-frame clones only and misses some. The data contain about 47,000 clones, around 81% of them singletons. The source was PBMCs, collected around atezolizumab (anti-PD-L1) treatment. The sequence was obtained from a man between 60 and 75 years old with urothelial cancer. V usage is TRBV19 and J usage is TRBJ2-7; D perhaps matches TRBD2 (6 bases). In nucleotides, the CDR3 is TGTGCCTCCCAGACGAGTGGAGGGCCGTCCTACGAGCAGTACTTC. Protein sequence: CASQTSGGPSYEQYF.